Sequencing of this T cell receptor beta chain was carried out in a study of identical twins. Deletions cut 6 bases from V and 1 base from J, with 12 bases between. Germline V CDR1 and CDR2: MDHEN, SYDVKM. This CDR3 region has 14 residues. This clonotype came up a few times. TCRdb called the 5' RACE reads again in MiXCR, with one record for every CDR3 protein. The sample shows about 240,000 distinct CDR3 sequences, 7.5% of them seen only once. The same data also went into a second study, on yellow fever vaccine responses in identical twins.

The material sequenced was CD8+ T cells sorted from blood. V gene TRBV28 combines with J gene TRBJ1-1, with unresolved D. This sequence originates from a woman between 18 and 29 years old in good health. The CDR3 reads CASSQRSQNTEAFF. CDR3 DNA: TGTGCCAGCAGCCAACGGTCTCAGAACACTGAAGCTTTCTTT.